Each of the 10 T cell receptor beta chains below was sequenced from the same sample in a study of cytomegalovirus exposure and HLA in healthy donors. In the PCR, 60 Vbeta and 13 Jbeta primers were used. Sequencing was performed with immunoSEQ multiplex PCR; in TCRdb, only in-frame clones are kept and a portion is missing. The table has about 160,000 clones, about three quarters seen once. Sequencing was done on a sample of PBMCs. The receptors originated from a female donor in good health and CMV-seronegative.

This rearrangement joins TRBV27 to TRBJ2-1; D is possibly TRBD1 (6 bases). Trimming stripped 8 bases from V and 9 bases from J, with 20 bases between. Germline V gives CDR1 MNHEY, CDR2 SMNVEV (reference sequence). This CDR3 is built from 14 residues. CDR3 nucleotide sequence: TGTGCCAGCTTTCGTAACAGGGAATCGGGTGAGCAGTTCTTC. This sequence encodes CASFRNRESGEQFF.

This clone showed up just once. The rearrangement joins TRBV28 to TRBJ1-1, with 7 bases fitting TRBD1. CDR3 length: 14 amino acids. V shed 2 bases, J shed 4 bases, and the junction held 4 bases outside the gene matches. Germline V gives CDR1 MDHEN, CDR2 SYDVKM. CDR3 bases: TGTGCCAGCAGTTTAACAGGGGATAGCACTGAAGCTTTCTTT. The encoded protein is CASSLTGDSTEAFF.

This chain joins TRBV11-2 and TRBJ1-2; the D is unclear. This CDR3 comprises 14 residues. Germline CDR1 and CDR2: SGHAT and FQNNGV. V shed 5 bases and J shed 7 bases, with 17 bases lying between them. The CDR3 DNA reads TGTGCCAGCAGCCCCCGCTCCCAACTCGGTGGCTACACCTTC. Translating gives CASSPRSQLGGYTF.

The chain carries TRBV27 and TRBJ2-7; D unclear. The V end lost 5 bases, the J end lost 0 bases, and 11 bases lay between the germline ends. CDR1 is MNHEY, CDR2 SMNVEV, per germline (reference sequence). There are 14 residues in the CDR3. CDR3 in amino acids: CASSLSAVSYEQYF. The DNA for the CDR3 is TGTGCCAGCAGTCTCAGTGCGGTCTCCTACGAGCAGTACTTC.

This sequence joins TRBV4-1 and TRBJ2-5; the match to TRBD1 covers 12 bases. The germline CDR1 and CDR2 sequences are MGHRA and YSYEKL. V was clipped by 3 bases and J by 4 bases; unmatched bases: 12. The CDR3 sequence is 18 residues long. The CDR3 loop reads CASSQARWDRGPRETQYF. CDR3 bases: TGCGCCAGCAGCCAGGCACGGTGGGACAGGGGGCCGAGAGAGACCCAGTACTTC.

This clone was seen once. The chain uses TRBV5-1 and TRBJ2-7, with D possibly matching TRBD2 (7 bases). The CDR3 totals 14 residues. CDR1 is SGHRS, CDR2 YFSETQ, per germline. With 4 bases removed from V and 2 bases from J, the gap between germline ends came to 13 bases. The CDR3 nucleotides are TGCGCCAGCAGCCCGGGGAGGGGGGCCTACGAGCAGTACTTC. Its translation: CASSPGRGAYEQYF.

This clone was seen a few times. V and J are TRBV28 and TRBJ1-1; D unresolved. V dropped 3 bases and J dropped 5 bases, with 10 bases sitting between them. The CDR3 consists of 13 residues. Germline V CDR1 and CDR2: MDHEN, SYDVKM. The CDR3 DNA sequence: TGTGCCAGCAGTTTCGGGGAAGGTACTGAAGCTTTCTTT. It translates to CASSFGEGTEAFF. Full variable domain (missing parts from reference TRBV28 and TRBJ1-1): DVKVTQSSRYLVKRTGEKVFLECVQDMDHENMFWYRQDPGLGLRLIYFSYDVKMKEKGDIPEGYSVSREKKERFSLILESASTNQTSMYLCASSFGEGTEAFFGQGTRLTVV.

The rearrangement links TRBV4-1 to TRBJ2-7, with a weak D call TRBD1 (5 bases). The V gene's germline CDR1 is MGHRA and CDR2 YSYEKL. This CDR3 comprises 14 residues. Trimming pared 4 bases from V and 2 bases from J, leaving 12 bases between. The CDR3, as DNA: TGCGCCAGCAGCCGTGGCAGGGCCCCCTACGAGCAGTACTTC. Translating it yields CASSRGRAPYEQYF.

The chain is built from TRBV4-2 and TRBJ2-1; 11 nucleotides match TRBD2. V lost 3 bases and J lost 4; bases outside the gene matches: 5. Per the germline V gene, CDR1 is LGHNA and CDR2 is YNFKEQ. This CDR3 is built from 16 residues. CDR3 amino acids: CASSHLAGGQYNEQFF. The CDR3 DNA is TGTGCCAGCAGCCACTTAGCGGGGGGGCAGTACAATGAGCAGTTCTTC.

V usage is TRBV15 and J usage is TRBJ1-1; D is perhaps TRBD1 (5 bases). This CDR3 spans 15 amino acids. Trimming left V 0 bases short and J 4 bases short, with 12 bases between. Germline lookup yields CDR1 LNHNV and CDR2 YYDKDF (reference sequence). The CDR3 protein is CATSREAGLGTEAFF. Here the CDR3 DNA reads TGTGCCACCAGCAGAGAAGCAGGGTTGGGCACTGAAGCTTTCTTT.